The next 9 T cell receptor beta chains were all read from a single sample in a study of technical replicates of blood from several donors. This table comes from immunoSEQ multiplex PCR, and its TCRdb copy is limited to in-frame clones, with some not included. There are about 74,000 clones in the sample; over 90% occur only once, and approximately 0.26% lies in the top ten. Sequenced sample: T cells isolated from PBMCs. The receptors here all came from a human donor in good health.

V gene TRBV21-1 combines with J gene TRBJ2-3; the table's D call TRBD1 went unverified against the DNA. TRBV21-1 is a documented pseudogene. The CDR3 consists of 16 residues. The CDR3 DNA reads TGTGCCAGCAGCATGGGACCCACAGGGGGGCAGGATACGCAGTATTTT. Protein sequence: CASSMGPTGGQDTQYF.

The genes are TRBV11-2 and TRBJ2-7, with D tentatively TRBD1 (6 bases). Germline V gene lookup returns CDR1 SGHAT and CDR2 FQNNGV. CDR3 size: 14 residues. V was trimmed by 5 bases and J by 0 bases, leaving 11 bases between them. For the CDR3, the DNA is TGTGCCAGCAGCCCCCGACAGGTCTCCTACGAGCAGTACTTC. Translation: CASSPRQVSYEQYF.

V usage is TRBV15 and J usage is TRBJ2-3, with 8 bases fitting TRBD1. From germline, CDR1 is LNHNV and CDR2 YYDKDF (reference sequence). The CDR3 sequence is 15 residues long. Trimming at V came to 3 bases and at J to 0 bases, leaving 2 bases not matched to a gene. The CDR3 coding sequence is TGTGCCACCAGCAGGGACAGGGCCAGCACAGATACGCAGTATTTT. It yields the protein CATSRDRASTDTQYF.

The chain couples TRBV11-2 to TRBJ2-5; D call uncertain. The ends were cut back, 0 bases at V and 3 bases at J, with 11 bases in the middle. Germline V CDR1 and CDR2: SGHAT, FQNNGV. This CDR3 contains 15 residues. In DNA form, the CDR3 reads TGTGCCAGCAGCTTAGATAGCCAGCCGGAAGAGACCCAGTACTTC. Translated, it gives CASSLDSQPEETQYF. Based on the CDR3 plus reference TRBV11-2 and TRBJ2-5, the full variable domain is EAGVAQSPRYKIIEKRQSVAFWCNPISGHATLYWYQQILGQGPKLLIQFQNNGVVDDSQLPKDRFSAERLKGVDSTLKIQPAKLEDSAVYLCASSLDSQPEETQYFGPGTRLLVL.

V is TRBV6-1 and J is TRBJ1-5; weak D call: TRBD1 (6 bases). Trimming left V 9 bases short and J 1 base short, with 13 bases between. CDR3 length: 14 residues. CDR1 and CDR2 from the germline V gene are MNHNS and SASEGT. Here the CDR3 reads CASRARGSNQPQHF. As DNA, the CDR3 is TGTGCCAGTAGGGCCAGGGGAAGCAATCAGCCCCAGCATTTT.

This chain uses TRBV23-1 with TRBJ2-7, with TRBD1 matching over 10 bases. TRBV23-1 is classed as an ORF, of uncertain function. J gave up 3 bases and V 2 bases, and 4 bases lay outside the gene matches. The CDR3 is made up of 15 amino acids. CDR3 nucleotides: TGCGCCAGCAGTCAACCGACAGGGGGCAACTACGAGCAGTACTTC. This gives the protein CASSQPTGGNYEQYF.

The chain couples TRBV29-1 to TRBJ2-7; TRBD2 is a possible D gene (7 bases). The CDR3 is 13 residues long. The V gene lost 5 bases and the J gene lost 6 bases, with 17 bases spanning the gap. Germline values: CDR1 SQVTM, CDR2 ANQGSEA. CDR3 nucleotide sequence: TGCAGCGTTTCCCCTGGGGGGGCGAGCGAGCAGTACTTC. It specifies CSVSPGGASEQYF.

The CDR3 reads CASSLALFTDTQYF. In nucleotides, the CDR3 is TGTGCCAGCAGCTTAGCCCTTTTCACAGATACGCAGTATTTT. The chain is built from TRBV7-9 and TRBJ2-3; D unresolved. The germline gives CDR1 SEHNR, CDR2 FQNEAQ (reference sequence). This CDR3 is 14 amino acids long. V gave up 0 bases and J gave up 2 bases, with 6 bases separating them.

This clone occurred once. The gene calls are TRBV18 and TRBJ1-1; no clear D gene. Germline assignment: CDR1 KGHSH and CDR2 LQKENI. This CDR3 has 15 residues. Trimming removed 5 bases from V and 4 bases from J, with 17 bases in between. The CDR3 nucleotides read TGTGCCAGCTCATCCTCCGGGATCCGCCCCACTGAAGCTTTCTTT. Its translation is CASSSSGIRPTEAFF.